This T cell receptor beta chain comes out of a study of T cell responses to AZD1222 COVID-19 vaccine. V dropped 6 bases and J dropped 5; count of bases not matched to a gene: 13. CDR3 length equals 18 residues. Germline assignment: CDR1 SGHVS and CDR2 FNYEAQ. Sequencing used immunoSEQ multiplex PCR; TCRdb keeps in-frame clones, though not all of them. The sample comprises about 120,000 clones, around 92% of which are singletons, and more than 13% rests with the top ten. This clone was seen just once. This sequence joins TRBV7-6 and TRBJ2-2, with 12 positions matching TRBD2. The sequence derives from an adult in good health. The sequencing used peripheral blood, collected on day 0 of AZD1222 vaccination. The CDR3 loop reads CASSSLTSGGAGTGELFF. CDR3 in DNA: TGTGCCAGCAGTTCTTTGACTAGCGGGGGAGCGGGGACCGGGGAGCTGTTTTTT. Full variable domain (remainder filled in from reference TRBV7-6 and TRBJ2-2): GAGVSQSPRYKVTKRGQDVALRCDPISGHVSLYWYRQALGQGPEFLTYFNYEAQQDKSGLPNDRFSAERPEGSISTLTIQRTEQRDSAMYRCASSSLTSGGAGTGELFFGEGSRLTVL.